The clone carrying this T cell receptor (beta chain) has a handful of counts. The antigen is not known. The sample belongs to a study of CD8+CD57+ T cells in acquired aplastic anemia. Study information: The sorted CD4+ and CD8+ cells yielded an average approximately 3 ug of DNA.

Study results and caveats: Researchers report that about 29 CD8+ CDR3 sequences appeared in both patients and controls.

The CDR3 extends over 15 amino acids. V lost 7 bases, J lost 0 bases, and 15 bases lay in between. The germline CDR1 and CDR2 sequences are MNHEY and SVGAGI. Genomic DNA constituted the template upon which TCR beta VDJ and CDR3 profiling was performed. In TCRdb, the reads were re-called with MiXCR into one record per CDR3 protein. The sample has fewer than 100,000 distinct CDR3 sequences, about half seen once. The chain recombines TRBV6-5 with TRBJ1-1; no clear D gene. Sequences were obtained from sorted CD4+, CD8+, or CD8+CD57+ T cells (not recorded which) from PBMCs. This receptor was obtained from a human donor in good health, serving as a control. The CDR3, as DNA: TGTGCCAGCAACACTTTAGGAGGAGTGAACACTGAAGCTTTCTTT. This sequence encodes CASNTLGGVNTEAFF.